The table lists the clone carrying this T cell receptor beta chain with many counts. Antigen specificity is unknown. The data belong to a study of regulatory T cells in long-lasting Graves disease. Findings and limits, study-wide: Patients with persistent disease showed a bias toward TRBV28, TRBJ1-2 and TRBJ2-5.

Through Arm-PCR of CDR3 regions and iRepertoire HTBI primers, TCR beta libraries were built. From the multiplex PCR reads, TCRdb called clonotypes with MiXCR, one entry per CDR3 protein. This table has about 220,000 distinct CDR3 sequences, around a fifth appearing once. Trimming removed 4 bases from V and 4 bases from J, with 5 bases in between. The CDR3 extends over 12 amino acids. The time point was: newly diagnosed GD, antithyroid drugs for less than 3 months. PBMC RNA was the source of the TCR library. These same records also appear under a second study, on T cells in Graves' hyperthyroidism and ophthalmopathy. This second study notes: Those patients with uncontrolled infection, other autoimmune disease, pregnancy or lactation were excluded. Ophthalmopathy stood apart from stable hyperthyroidism in a 13 V-J model.

J is TRBJ1-5 and V is TRBV12-3 or TRBV12-4, with D unresolved. Sequenced here: peripheral blood mononuclear cells (PBMCs), sampled at new diagnosis, from a patient treated with antithyroid drugs. This receptor was taken from a woman aged 25 to 45 with Graves disease. The CDR3 protein is CASSSENQPQHF. CDR3 nucleotides: TGTGCCAGCAGTTCGGAGAATCAGCCCCAGCATTTT.